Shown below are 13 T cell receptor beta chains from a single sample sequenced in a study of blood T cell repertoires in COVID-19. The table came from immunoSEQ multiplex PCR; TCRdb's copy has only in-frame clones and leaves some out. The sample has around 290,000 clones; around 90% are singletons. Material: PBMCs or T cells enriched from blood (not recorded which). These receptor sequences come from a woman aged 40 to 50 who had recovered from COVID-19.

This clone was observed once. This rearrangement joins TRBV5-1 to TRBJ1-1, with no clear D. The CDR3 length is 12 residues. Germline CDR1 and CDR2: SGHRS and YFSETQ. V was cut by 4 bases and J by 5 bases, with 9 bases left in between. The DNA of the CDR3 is TGCGCCAGCAGCACCCGAGGGACTGAAGCTTTCTTT. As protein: CASSTRGTEAFF.

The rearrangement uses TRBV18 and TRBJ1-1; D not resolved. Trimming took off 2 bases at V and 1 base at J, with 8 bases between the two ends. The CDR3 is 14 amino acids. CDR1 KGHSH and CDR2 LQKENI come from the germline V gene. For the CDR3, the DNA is TGTGCCAGCTCACCAGCACAGCAGAACACTGAAGCTTTCTTT. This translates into CASSPAQQNTEAFF.

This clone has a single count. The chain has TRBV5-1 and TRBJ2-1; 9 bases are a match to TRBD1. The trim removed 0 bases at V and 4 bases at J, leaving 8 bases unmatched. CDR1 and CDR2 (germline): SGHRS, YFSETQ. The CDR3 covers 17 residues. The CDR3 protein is CASSLATGGNKYNEQFF. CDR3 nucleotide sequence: TGCGCCAGCAGCTTGGCGACAGGGGGAAATAAGTACAATGAGCAGTTCTTC.

As DNA, the CDR3 is TGTGCCAGCAGGGCCGGGACAGGGTTTTTTCAGCCCCAGCATTTT. Residues: CASRAGTGFFQPQHF. This sequence joins TRBV6-5 and TRBJ1-5; 9 bases align to TRBD1. The V and J ends lost 6 bases and 6 bases, in that order; junction bases with no gene match: 9. The CDR3 consists of 15 residues. Germline lookup yields CDR1 MNHEY and CDR2 SVGAGI.

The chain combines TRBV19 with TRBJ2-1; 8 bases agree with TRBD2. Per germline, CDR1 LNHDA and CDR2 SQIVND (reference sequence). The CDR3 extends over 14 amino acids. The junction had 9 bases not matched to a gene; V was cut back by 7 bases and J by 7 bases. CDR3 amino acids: CASMSREGGNEQFF. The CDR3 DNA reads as TGTGCCAGTATGTCACGGGAGGGTGGGAATGAGCAGTTCTTC.

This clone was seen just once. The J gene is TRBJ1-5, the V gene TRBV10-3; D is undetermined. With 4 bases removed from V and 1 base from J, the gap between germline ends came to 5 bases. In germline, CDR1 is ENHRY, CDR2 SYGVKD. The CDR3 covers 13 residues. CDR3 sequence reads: CAISGESNQPQHF. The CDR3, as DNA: TGTGCCATCAGTGGTGAGAGCAATCAGCCCCAGCATTTT.

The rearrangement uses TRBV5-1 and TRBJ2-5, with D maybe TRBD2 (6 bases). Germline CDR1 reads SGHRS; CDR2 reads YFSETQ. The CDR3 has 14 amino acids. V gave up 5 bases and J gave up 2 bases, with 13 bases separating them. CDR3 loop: CASRVASAQETQYF. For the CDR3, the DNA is TGCGCCAGCAGAGTGGCTAGCGCACAAGAGACCCAGTACTTC.

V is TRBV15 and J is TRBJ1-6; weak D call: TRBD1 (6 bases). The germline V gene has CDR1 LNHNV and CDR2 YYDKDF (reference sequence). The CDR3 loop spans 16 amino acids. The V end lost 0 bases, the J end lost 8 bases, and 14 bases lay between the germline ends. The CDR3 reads CATSREIGRGDSPLHF. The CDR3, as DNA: TGTGCCACCAGCAGAGAGATCGGCAGGGGCGATTCACCCCTCCACTTT.

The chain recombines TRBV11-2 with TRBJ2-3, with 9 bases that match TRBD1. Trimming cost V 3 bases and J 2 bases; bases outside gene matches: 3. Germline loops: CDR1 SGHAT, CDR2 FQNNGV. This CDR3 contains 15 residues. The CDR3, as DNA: TGTGCCAGCAGCTTCGACAGGGGGTACACAGATACGCAGTATTTT. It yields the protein CASSFDRGYTDTQYF.

For the CDR3, the DNA is TGTGCCACCAGTGATGCAAGCGGGGGGGCCTACAATGAGCAGTTCTTC. Translated, it gives CATSDASGGAYNEQFF. J is TRBJ2-1 and V is TRBV24-1; TRBD2 aligns across 10 bases. V was pared by 3 bases and J by 2 bases, with 3 bases of the junction left unmatched. CDR1 is KGHDR, CDR2 SFDVKD, per germline. This CDR3 comprises 16 residues.

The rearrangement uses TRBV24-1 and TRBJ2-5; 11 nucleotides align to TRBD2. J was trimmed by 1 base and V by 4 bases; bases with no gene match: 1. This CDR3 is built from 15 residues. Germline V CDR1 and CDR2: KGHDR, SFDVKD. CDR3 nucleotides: TGTGCCACCAGTGACACTAGCGGGGGCCAAGAGACCCAGTACTTC. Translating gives CATSDTSGGQETQYF.

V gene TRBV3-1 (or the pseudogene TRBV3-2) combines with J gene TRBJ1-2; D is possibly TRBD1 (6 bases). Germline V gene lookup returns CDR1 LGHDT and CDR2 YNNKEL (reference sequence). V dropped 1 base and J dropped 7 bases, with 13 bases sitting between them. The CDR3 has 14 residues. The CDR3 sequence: CASSQGGGNRGYTF. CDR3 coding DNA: TGTGCCAGCAGCCAAGGAGGGGGTAATCGTGGCTACACCTTC.

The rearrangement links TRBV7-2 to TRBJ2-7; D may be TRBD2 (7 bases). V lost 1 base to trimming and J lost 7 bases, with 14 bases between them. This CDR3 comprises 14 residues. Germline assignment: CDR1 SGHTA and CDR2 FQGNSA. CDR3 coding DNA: TGTGCCAGCAGCTTAGTGCGGGGGCTAGGTGAGCAGTACTTC. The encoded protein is CASSLVRGLGEQYF.